These 10 T cell receptor beta chains were sequenced from one sample in a study of blood T cell repertoires in COVID-19. Assay used: immunoSEQ multiplex PCR; TCRdb lists only in-frame clones, some missing. The table lists 95,000 to 100,000 clones, 92% of them singletons. The sample was peripheral blood. These receptors were obtained from a middle-aged man with active COVID-19.

The gene calls are TRBV5-4 and TRBJ2-7; 7 bases map to TRBD2. J gave up 9 bases and V 4 bases, and 10 bases lay outside the gene matches. Germline CDR1 is SGHNT and CDR2 is YYREEE (reference sequence). This CDR3 comprises 13 residues. CDR3: CASSPGGRGVQYF. In DNA form, the CDR3 reads TGTGCCAGCAGCCCCGGAGGTCGGGGGGTGCAGTACTTC.

This rearrangement joins TRBV5-6 to TRBJ1-5; D is perhaps TRBD1 (6 bases). V lost 4 bases, J lost 4 bases, and 12 bases lay in between. CDR3 size: 14 residues. Germline V gives CDR1 SGHDT, CDR2 YYEEEE. CDR3: CASSLGQKNQPQHF. CDR3 in DNA: TGTGCCAGCAGCCTAGGACAGAAGAATCAGCCCCAGCATTTT. The variable domain in full, completed from reference TRBV5-6 and TRBJ1-5, reads DAGVTQSPTHLIKTRGQQVTLRCSPKSGHDTVSWYQQALGQGPQFIFQYYEEEERQRGNFPDRFSGHQFPNYSSELNVNALLLGDSALYLCASSLGQKNQPQHFGDGTRLSIL.

The rearrangement uses TRBV24-1 and TRBJ2-3; perhaps TRBD2 as D (6 bases). V lost 3 bases and J 1 base, leaving 10 bases between the germline ends. The CDR3 covers 15 residues. Germline CDR1 and CDR2: KGHDR and SFDVKD. CDR3 in amino acids: CATSDPSSGTDTQYF. CDR3 coding DNA: TGTGCCACCAGTGATCCTTCTAGCGGCACAGATACGCAGTATTTT.

The rearrangement joins TRBV5-8 to TRBJ1-6, with D possibly being TRBD1 (5 bases). V was clipped by 4 bases and J by 10 bases, with 21 bases between them. This CDR3 contains 16 residues. From germline, CDR1 is SGHTS and CDR2 YDEGEE. CDR3 protein: CASSLLGERDGSPLHF. CDR3 in DNA: TGTGCCAGCAGCCTCTTAGGGGAACGCGATGGATCACCCCTCCACTTT.

This clone was seen more than once but under ten times. This chain joins TRBV2 and TRBJ2-7; 14 bases line up with TRBD2. Per the germline V gene, CDR1 is SNHLY and CDR2 is FYNNEI. The trim removed 7 bases at V and 7 bases at J, leaving 9 bases unmatched. The CDR3 extends over 15 amino acids. The CDR3 DNA sequence: TGTGCCAGCATCCCTCAGGGACTAGCGGGAGTTGAGCAGTACTTC. This gives the protein CASIPQGLAGVEQYF.

V gene TRBV20-1 combines with J gene TRBJ2-1; D is uncertain. This CDR3 contains 10 residues. V was pared by 6 bases and J by 8 bases, with 8 bases between. Germline V gene data show CDR1 as DFQATT and CDR2 as SNEGSKA (reference sequence). CDR3 amino acids: CSARPDEQFF. Here the CDR3 DNA reads TGCAGTGCCAGGCCCGATGAGCAGTTCTTC.

The gene calls are TRBV6-5 and TRBJ2-4; D call uncertain. V was pared by 0 bases and J by 0 bases, with 9 bases between. CDR1 is MNHEY, CDR2 SVGAGI, per germline. This CDR3 has 16 amino acids. The CDR3 reads CASSYSGSQAKNIQYF. CDR3 bases: TGTGCCAGCAGTTACTCGGGCTCCCAAGCCAAAAACATTCAGTACTTC.

The table lists this clone with a count of one. The V gene is TRBV27, the J gene TRBJ2-3, with a possible D match to TRBD1 (5 bases). Germline lookup yields CDR1 MNHEY and CDR2 SMNVEV (reference sequence). This CDR3 is built from 14 residues. The ends were cut back, 2 bases at V and 1 base at J, with 7 bases in the middle. The CDR3 sequence is CASSLDRGTDTQYF. Here the CDR3 DNA reads TGTGCCAGCAGTTTAGACAGAGGCACAGATACGCAGTATTTT.

The CDR3 loop is CAWGEGGNEQFF. The CDR3 coding sequence is TGTGCCTGGGGTGAGGGAGGCAATGAGCAGTTCTTC. V is TRBV30 and J is TRBJ2-1; the D gene is possibly TRBD2 (6 bases). Germline values: CDR1 GTSNPN, CDR2 SVGIG (reference sequence). There are 12 residues in the CDR3. With 5 bases removed from V and 6 bases from J, the gap between germline ends came to 11 bases.

The chain uses TRBV7-9 and TRBJ2-7, with TRBD1 as a possible D gene (6 bases). CDR3 length: 18 residues. Trimming took 5 bases from V and 0 from J, leaving 23 bases between them. Germline V gene sequence: CDR1 SEHNR, CDR2 FQNEAQ (reference sequence). CDR3 loop: CASSVWGYTGPSSYEQYF. DNA for the CDR3: TGTGCCAGCAGCGTATGGGGGTACACAGGGCCGAGCTCCTACGAGCAGTACTTC.